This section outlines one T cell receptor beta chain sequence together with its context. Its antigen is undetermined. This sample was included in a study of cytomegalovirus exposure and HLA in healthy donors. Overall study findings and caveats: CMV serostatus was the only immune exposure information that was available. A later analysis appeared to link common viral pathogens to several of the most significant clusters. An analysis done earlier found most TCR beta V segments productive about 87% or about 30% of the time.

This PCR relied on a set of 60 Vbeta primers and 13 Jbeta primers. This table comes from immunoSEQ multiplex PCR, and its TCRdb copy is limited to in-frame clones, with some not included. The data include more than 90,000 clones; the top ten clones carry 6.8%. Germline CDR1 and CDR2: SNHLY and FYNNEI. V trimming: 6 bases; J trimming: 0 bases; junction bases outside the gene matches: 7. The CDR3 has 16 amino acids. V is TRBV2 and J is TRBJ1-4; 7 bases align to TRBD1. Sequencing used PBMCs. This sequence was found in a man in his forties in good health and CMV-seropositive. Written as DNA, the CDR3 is TGTGCCAGCAGCCCCGACAGGGTAACAACTAATGAAAAACTGTTTTTT. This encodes CASSPDRVTTNEKLFF. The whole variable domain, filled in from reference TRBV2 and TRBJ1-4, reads EPEVTQTPSHQVTQMGQEVILRCVPISNHLYFYWYRQILGQKVEFLVSFYNNEISEKSEIFDDQFSVERPDGSNFTLKIRSTKLEDSAMYFCASSPDRVTTNEKLFFGSGTQLSVL.